These 5 T cell receptor beta chains originate from one sample sequenced in a study of T-cell reconstitution after alpha-beta-depleted transplantation in children. Unique molecular identifiers were built into the TCRbeta library. Using its own MiXCR run on the PCR reads, TCRdb lists one record per CDR3 protein. Here the sample spans approximately 400,000 distinct CDR3 sequences, roughly a tenth being singletons. Here the sequenced sample was PBMCs from the stem cell graft donor, taken from the stem cell graft. These TCRs come from a human donor who donated a stem cell graft to a child with acute myeloid leukemia.

The chain recombines TRBV12-3 or TRBV12-4 with TRBJ2-1, with 8 bases that match TRBD1. The CDR3 loop spans 15 amino acids. Unmatched junction bases numbered 5, after V lost 5 bases and J lost 2 bases. Here the CDR3 reads CASSMSGGAYNEQFF. The DNA of the CDR3 is TGTGCCAGCAGTATGTCAGGGGGCGCCTACAATGAGCAGTTCTTC.

The genes are TRBV7-9 and TRBJ2-1; D remains ambiguous. V was trimmed by 1 base and J by 5 bases, leaving 18 bases between them. Germline-derived CDR1 and CDR2 are SEHNR and FQNEAQ (reference sequence). The CDR3 loop spans 17 amino acids. CDR3 nucleotides: TGTGCCAGCAGCTTAGGATCGTGGGCTAGAGGAAACAATGAGCAGTTCTTC. Its translation: CASSLGSWARGNNEQFF. The variable domain in full, completed from reference TRBV7-9 and TRBJ2-1, reads DTGVSQNPRHKITKRGQNVTFRCDPISEHNRLYWYRQTLGQGPEFLTYFQNEAQLEKSRLLSDRFSAERPKGSFSTLEIQRTEQGDSAMYLCASSLGSWARGNNEQFFGPGTRLTVL.

The V call is TRBV4-2, the J call TRBJ2-5; D may be TRBD1 or TRBD2 (5 bases each). Trimming removed 8 bases at V and 5 bases at J, with 21 bases between. This CDR3 is built from 15 residues. Germline V gene data show CDR1 as LGHNA and CDR2 as YNFKEQ. The CDR3 DNA is TGTGCCAGCGGCCCCGGGACGGGGTTTGTGGAGACCCAGTACTTC. Translated: CASGPGTGFVETQYF.

This clonotype was seen a few times. The chain uses TRBV4-2 and TRBJ2-1; D is undetermined. The CDR3 sequence is 16 residues long. The germline V and J ends were trimmed by 4 bases and 0 bases, with 13 bases remaining between them. The germline gives CDR1 LGHNA, CDR2 YNFKEQ. The CDR3 loop is CASSPDNLYSYNEQFF. The CDR3, as DNA: TGTGCCAGCAGCCCAGATAATTTATACTCCTACAATGAGCAGTTCTTC.

This chain uses TRBV20-1 with TRBJ2-3; the match to TRBD2 covers 12 bases. There are 17 residues in the CDR3. Germline-derived CDR1 and CDR2 are DFQATT and SNEGSKA (reference sequence). CDR3 protein: CCADGASGGAGTDTQYF. CDR3 nucleotides: TGCTGCGCCGACGGGGCTAGCGGGGGGGCCGGCACAGATACGCAGTATTTT.